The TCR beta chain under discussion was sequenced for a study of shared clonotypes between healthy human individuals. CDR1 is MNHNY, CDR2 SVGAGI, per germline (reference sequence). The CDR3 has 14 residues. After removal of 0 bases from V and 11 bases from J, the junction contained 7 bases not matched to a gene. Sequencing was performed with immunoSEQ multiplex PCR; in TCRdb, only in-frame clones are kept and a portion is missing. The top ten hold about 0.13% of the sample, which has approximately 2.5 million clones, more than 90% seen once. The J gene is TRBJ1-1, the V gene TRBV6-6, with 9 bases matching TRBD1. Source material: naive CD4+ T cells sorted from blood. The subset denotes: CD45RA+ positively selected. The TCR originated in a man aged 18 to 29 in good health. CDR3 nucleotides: TGTGCCAGCAGTTACTCTTTACAGGGGGCGAGGGCTTTCTTT. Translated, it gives CASSYSLQGARAFF.